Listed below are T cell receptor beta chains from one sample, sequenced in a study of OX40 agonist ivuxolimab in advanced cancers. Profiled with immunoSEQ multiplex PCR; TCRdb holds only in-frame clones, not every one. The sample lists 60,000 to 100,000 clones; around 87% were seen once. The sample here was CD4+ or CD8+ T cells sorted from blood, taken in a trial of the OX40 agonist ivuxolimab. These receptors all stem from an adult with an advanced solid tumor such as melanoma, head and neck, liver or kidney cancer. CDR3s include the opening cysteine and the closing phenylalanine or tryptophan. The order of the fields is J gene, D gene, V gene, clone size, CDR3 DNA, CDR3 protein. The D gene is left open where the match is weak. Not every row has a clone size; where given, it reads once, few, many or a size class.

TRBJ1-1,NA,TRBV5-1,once,TGCGCCAGCAGCTTGGGGGTTGCAAACACTGAAGCTTTCTTT,CASSLGVANTEAFF
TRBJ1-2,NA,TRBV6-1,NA,TGTGCCAGCAGTTTCGAGGGCTCTCTTGGCTACACCTTC,CASSFEGSLGYTF
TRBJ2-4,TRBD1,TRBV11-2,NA,TGTGCCAGCAGCTTAACAGGGGAAGGGGACATTCAGTACTTC,CASSLTGEGDIQYF
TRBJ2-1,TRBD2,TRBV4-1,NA,TGCGCCAGCAGCCACGGCGGGGGGGGATACAATGAGCAGTTCTTC,CASSHGGGGYNEQFF
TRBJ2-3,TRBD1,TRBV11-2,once,TGTGCCAGCAGCTTAGAGATGCCGGGACAGAGCACAGATACGCAGTATTTT,CASSLEMPGQSTDTQYF
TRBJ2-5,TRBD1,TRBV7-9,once,TGTGCCAGCAGCTTAGGACAGGGGGCACAAGAGACCCAGTACTTC,CASSLGQGAQETQYF
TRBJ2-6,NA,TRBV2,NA,TGTGCCAGCAGTGAAGCGACTTCTGGGGCCAACGTCCTGACTTTC,CASSEATSGANVLTF
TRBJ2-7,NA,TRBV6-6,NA,TGTGCCAGCAGACCCCCGGGGGCCCACGAGCAGTACTTC,CASRPPGAHEQYF
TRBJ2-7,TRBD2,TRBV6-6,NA,TGTGCCAGCAGTTACGGGGCGGGAGTAGGTGAGCAGTACTTC,CASSYGAGVGEQYF
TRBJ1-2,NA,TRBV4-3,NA,TGCGCCAGCAGCCAAGAAGGTCGGGGGTGGGGTGGCTACACCTTC,CASSQEGRGWGGYTF
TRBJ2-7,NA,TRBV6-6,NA,TGTGCCAGCAGTTACCCAGGTGGCGAGCAGTACTTC,CASSYPGGEQYF
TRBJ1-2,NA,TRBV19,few,TGTGCCAGTAGTCCACCCAGGGATCAGGGCTATGGCTACACCTTC,CASSPPRDQGYGYTF
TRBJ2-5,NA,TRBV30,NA,TGTGCCATAGGACAGAAAGAGACCCAGTACTTC,CAIGQKETQYF
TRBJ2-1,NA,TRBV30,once,TGTGCCTGGAGTCAGACGGTAAACAATGAGCAGTTCTTC,CAWSQTVNNEQFF
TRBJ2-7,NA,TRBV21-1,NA,TGTGCCAGCAGCAAAGGAAAGGGGGCATCTCCCCACGAGCAGTACTTC,CASSKGKGASPHEQYF
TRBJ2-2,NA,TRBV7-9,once,TGTGCCGGCAAAGGCTCCCTCACCGGGGAGCTGTTTTTT,CAGKGSLTGELFF
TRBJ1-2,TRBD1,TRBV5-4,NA,TGTGCCAGCCGGGGACAGGTTATTTATGGCTACACCTTC,CASRGQVIYGYTF
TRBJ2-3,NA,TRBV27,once,TGTGCCAGCAGTTTGGACCTAATTAGCACAGATACGCAGTATTTT,CASSLDLISTDTQYF
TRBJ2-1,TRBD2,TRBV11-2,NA,TGTGCCAGCAGCTCGGGACTAGTGATCTACAATGAGCAGTTCTTC,CASSSGLVIYNEQFF
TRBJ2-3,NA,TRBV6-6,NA,TGTGCCAGCAGTAAGGGACCTGGAGATACGCAGTATTTT,CASSKGPGDTQYF
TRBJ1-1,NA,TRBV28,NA,TGTGCCAGCAGTTTATGGACATCTATGAACACTGAAGCTTTCTTT,CASSLWTSMNTEAFF
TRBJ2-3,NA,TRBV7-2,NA,TGTGCCAGCAGCTTAGATCTCTTAGTCCGGGTTCAGTATTTT,CASSLDLLVRVQYF
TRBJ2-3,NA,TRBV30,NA,TGTGCCTGGAGTGGTACTAGCATTCGCACAGATACGCAGTATTTT,CAWSGTSIRTDTQYF
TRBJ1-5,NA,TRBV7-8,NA,TGTGCCAGCAGCTTATATCGGGTGAATGGCAATCAGCCCCAGCATTTT,CASSLYRVNGNQPQHF
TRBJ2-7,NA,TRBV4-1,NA,TGCGCCAGCAGCCAAGATCGTGGAGGGCTCGACGAGCAGTACTTC,CASSQDRGGLDEQYF
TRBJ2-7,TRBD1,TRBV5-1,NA,TGCGCCAGCAGGTCTCAGGGGACAGGCACCCCTCAGTACTTC,CASRSQGTGTPQYF
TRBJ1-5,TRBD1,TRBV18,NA,TGTGCCAGCTCATCGACAGGGGGCAATCAGCCCCAGCATTTT,CASSSTGGNQPQHF
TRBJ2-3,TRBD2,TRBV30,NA,TGTGCCTGGAGTCCGAGCGGGAGGGGCACAGATACGCAGTATTTT,CAWSPSGRGTDTQYF
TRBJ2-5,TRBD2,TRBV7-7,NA,TGTGCTAGCAGCTTTGGTAGCGGGGCGGAAGAGACCCAGTACTTC,CASSFGSGAEETQYF
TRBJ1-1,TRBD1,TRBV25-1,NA,TGTGCCAGCAGTCTACAGGGGAGGACTGAAGCTTTCTTT,CASSLQGRTEAFF
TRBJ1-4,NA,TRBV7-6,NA,TGTGCCAGCAGCCGGGAGGCGACTAATGAAAAACTGTTTTTT,CASSREATNEKLFF
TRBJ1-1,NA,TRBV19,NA,TGTGCCAGTAATGATGACAGGAACACTGAAGCTTTCTTT,CASNDDRNTEAFF
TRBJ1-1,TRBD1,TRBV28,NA,TGTGCCAGCACCCCGGTGGGGGGACAGGGCCCTGAAGCTTTCTTT,CASTPVGGQGPEAFF
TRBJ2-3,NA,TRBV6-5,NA,TGTGCCAGCAGGGGAAGAAGGGCCACAGATACGCAGTATTTT,CASRGRRATDTQYF
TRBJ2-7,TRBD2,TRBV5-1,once,TGCGCCAGCAGCCCCCTTCGGACTAGCGGGGGCCTGTACGAGCAGTACTTC,CASSPLRTSGGLYEQYF
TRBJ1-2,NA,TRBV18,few,TGTGCCAGCTCAGAACAGGGAAAAAGGGGCTACACCTTC,CASSEQGKRGYTF
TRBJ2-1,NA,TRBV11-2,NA,TGTGCCAGCAGTTCTGGTAGGGCGGGTGAGCAGTTCTTC,CASSSGRAGEQFF
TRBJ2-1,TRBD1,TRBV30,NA,TGTGCCTGGATCAAAACCAGACAGGGTTATTCGAATGAGCAGTTCTTC,CAWIKTRQGYSNEQFF
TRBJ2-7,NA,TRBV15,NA,TGTGCCACCAGCAGAGAGTCGGCAGGGACCCCCTACGAGCAGTACTTC,CATSRESAGTPYEQYF
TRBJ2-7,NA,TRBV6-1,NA,TGTGCCAGCAGTGTCGGACGGCCACCTGGACCCATCTCCTACGAGCAGTACTTC,CASSVGRPPGPISYEQYF
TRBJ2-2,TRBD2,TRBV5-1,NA,TGCGCCAGCAGCTTCATGGGACTAGCCTCCGGGGAGCTGTTTTTT,CASSFMGLASGELFF
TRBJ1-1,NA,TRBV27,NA,TGTGCCAGCAGTTTAAGGCCGACCACTGAAGCTTTCTTT,CASSLRPTTEAFF
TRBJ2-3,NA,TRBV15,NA,TGTGCCACCAGTGATGCTGAAGGCAAGGGCAGATACACAGATACGCAGTATTTT,CATSDAEGKGRYTDTQYF
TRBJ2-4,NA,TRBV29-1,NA,TGCAGCGTTGCGGGGGTTGGGGCCGAAAACATTCAGTACTTC,CSVAGVGAENIQYF
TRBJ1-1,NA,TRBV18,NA,TGTGCCAGCTCACCCGCCGGAGGGACTGAAGCTTTCTTT,CASSPAGGTEAFF
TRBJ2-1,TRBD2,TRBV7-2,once,TGTGCCAGCAGCTTAGGGAGCGGGAGCACAAATGAGCAGTTCTTC,CASSLGSGSTNEQFF
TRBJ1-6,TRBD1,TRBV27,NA,TGTGCCAGCAGTCCGGGACAGGGTTTCTCACCCCTCCACTTT,CASSPGQGFSPLHF
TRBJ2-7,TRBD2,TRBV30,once,TGTGCCTGGAGTGTACGGGGGGGCATAGGTAGCGAGCAGTACTTC,CAWSVRGGIGSEQYF
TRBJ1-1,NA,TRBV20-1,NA,TGCAGTGCTAGGGTGAACACTGAAGCTTTCTTT,CSARVNTEAFF
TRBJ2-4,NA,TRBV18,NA,TGTGCCAGCTCACAGTCCCAAGGGAACATTCAGTACTTC,CASSQSQGNIQYF
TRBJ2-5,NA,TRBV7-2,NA,TGTGCCAGCAGCTTAGGGGCAGGGGCCGAGACCCAGTACTTC,CASSLGAGAETQYF
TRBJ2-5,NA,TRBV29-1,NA,TGCAGCGTAACAGCGGAGACCCAGTACTTC,CSVTAETQYF
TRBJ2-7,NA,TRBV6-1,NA,TGTGCCAGCAGTGCCGAAGTGGGAGGCTACTACGAGCAGTACTTC,CASSAEVGGYYEQYF
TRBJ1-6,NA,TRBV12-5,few,TGTGCTAGTGCCTATGGAAACGGGTTGGAATCACCCCTCCACTTT,CASAYGNGLESPLHF